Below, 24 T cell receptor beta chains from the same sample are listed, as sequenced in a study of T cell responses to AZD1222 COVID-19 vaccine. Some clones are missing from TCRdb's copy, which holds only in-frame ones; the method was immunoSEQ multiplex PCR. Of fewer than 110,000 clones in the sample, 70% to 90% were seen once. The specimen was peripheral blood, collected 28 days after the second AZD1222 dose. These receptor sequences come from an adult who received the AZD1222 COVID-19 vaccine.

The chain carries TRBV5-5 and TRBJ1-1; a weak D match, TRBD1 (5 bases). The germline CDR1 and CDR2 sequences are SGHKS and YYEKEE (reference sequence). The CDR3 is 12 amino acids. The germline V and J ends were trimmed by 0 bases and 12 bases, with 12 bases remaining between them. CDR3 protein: CASSLDGGKTFF. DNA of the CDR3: TGTGCCAGCAGCTTGGACGGGGGGAAAACTTTCTTT.

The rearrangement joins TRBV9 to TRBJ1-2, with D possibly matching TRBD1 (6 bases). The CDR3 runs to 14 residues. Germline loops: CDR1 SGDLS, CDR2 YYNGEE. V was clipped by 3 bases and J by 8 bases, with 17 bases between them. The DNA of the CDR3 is TGTGCCAGCAGCGATGGGGACACTTCGGGAGGCTACACCTTC. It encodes CASSDGDTSGGYTF.

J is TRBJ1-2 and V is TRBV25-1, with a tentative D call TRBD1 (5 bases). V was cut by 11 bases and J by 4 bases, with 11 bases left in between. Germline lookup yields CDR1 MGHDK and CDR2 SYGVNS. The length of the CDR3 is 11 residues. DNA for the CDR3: TGTGCCTCCCAGGGAGGCTATGGCTACACCTTC. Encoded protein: CASQGGYGYTF.

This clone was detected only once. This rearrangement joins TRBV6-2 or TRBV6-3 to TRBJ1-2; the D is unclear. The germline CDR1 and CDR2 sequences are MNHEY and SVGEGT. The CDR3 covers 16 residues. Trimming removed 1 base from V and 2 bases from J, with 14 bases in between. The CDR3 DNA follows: TGTGCCAGCAGTTACTGGTGGAGGGAGACGAACTATGGCTACACCTTC. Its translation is CASSYWWRETNYGYTF.

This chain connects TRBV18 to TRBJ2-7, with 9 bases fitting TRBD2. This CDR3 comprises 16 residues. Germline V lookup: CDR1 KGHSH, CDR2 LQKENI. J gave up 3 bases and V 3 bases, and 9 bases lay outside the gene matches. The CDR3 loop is CASSPSASGDFYEQYF. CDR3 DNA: TGTGCCAGCTCACCGTCGGCTAGCGGGGATTTCTACGAGCAGTACTTC.

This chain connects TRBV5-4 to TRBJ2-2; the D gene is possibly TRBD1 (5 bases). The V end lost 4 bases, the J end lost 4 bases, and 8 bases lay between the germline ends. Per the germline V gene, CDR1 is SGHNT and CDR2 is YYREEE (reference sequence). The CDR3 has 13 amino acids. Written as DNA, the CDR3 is TGTGCCAGCAGCCCGCAGGGCACCGGGGAGCTGTTTTTT. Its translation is CASSPQGTGELFF.

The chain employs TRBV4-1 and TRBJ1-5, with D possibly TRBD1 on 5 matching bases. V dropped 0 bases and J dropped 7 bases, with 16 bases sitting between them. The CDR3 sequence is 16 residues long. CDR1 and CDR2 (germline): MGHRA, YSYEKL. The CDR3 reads CASSQDADWGRQPQHF. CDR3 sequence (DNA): TGCGCCAGCAGCCAAGATGCTGATTGGGGCCGCCAGCCCCAGCATTTT.

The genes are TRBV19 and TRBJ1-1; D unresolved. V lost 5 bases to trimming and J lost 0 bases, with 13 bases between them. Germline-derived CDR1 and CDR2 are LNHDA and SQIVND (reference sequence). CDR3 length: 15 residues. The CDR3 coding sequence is TGTGCCAGTAGTCCAAGTCAGAAGTTGAACACTGAAGCTTTCTTT. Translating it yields CASSPSQKLNTEAFF.

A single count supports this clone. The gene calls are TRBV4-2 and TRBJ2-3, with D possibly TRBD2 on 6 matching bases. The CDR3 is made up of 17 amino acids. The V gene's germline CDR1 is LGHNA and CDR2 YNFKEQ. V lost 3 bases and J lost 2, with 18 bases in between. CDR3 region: CASSQAGSSLHTDTQYF. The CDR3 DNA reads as TGTGCCAGCAGCCAGGCGGGATCCTCACTTCACACAGATACGCAGTATTTT.

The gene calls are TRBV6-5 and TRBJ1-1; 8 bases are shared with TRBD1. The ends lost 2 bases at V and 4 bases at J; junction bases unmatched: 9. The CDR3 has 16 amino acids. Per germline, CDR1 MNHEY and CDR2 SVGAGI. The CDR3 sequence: CASSYLWTGRVTEAFF. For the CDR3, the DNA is TGTGCCAGCAGTTACCTTTGGACAGGGAGGGTCACTGAAGCTTTCTTT.

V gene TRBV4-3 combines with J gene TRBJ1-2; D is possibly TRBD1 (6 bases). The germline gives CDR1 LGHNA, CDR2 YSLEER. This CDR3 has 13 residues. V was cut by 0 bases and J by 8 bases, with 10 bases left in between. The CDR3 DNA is TGCGCCAGCAGCCAAGAAACAGGGAGCGGCTACACCTTC. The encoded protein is CASSQETGSGYTF.

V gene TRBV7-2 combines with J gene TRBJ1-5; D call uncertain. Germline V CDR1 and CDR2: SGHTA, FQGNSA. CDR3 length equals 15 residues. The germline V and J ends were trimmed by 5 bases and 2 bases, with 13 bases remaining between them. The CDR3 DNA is TGTGCCAGCAGCCCCCCTTCAAGGGGCAATCAGCCCCAGCATTTT. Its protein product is CASSPPSRGNQPQHF.

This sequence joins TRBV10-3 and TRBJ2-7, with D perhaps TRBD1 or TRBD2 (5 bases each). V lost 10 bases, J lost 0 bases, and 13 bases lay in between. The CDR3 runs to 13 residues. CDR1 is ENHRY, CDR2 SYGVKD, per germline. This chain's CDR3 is CASAGGSSYEQYF. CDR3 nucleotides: TGTGCCAGCGCTGGGGGTAGCTCCTACGAGCAGTACTTC.

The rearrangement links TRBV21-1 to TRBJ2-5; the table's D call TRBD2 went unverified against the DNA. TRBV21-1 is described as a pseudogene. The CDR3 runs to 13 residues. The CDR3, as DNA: TGTGCCAGCAGCAAAGCGGGGAGTGAGACCCAGTACTTC. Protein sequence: CASSKAGSETQYF.

DNA of the CDR3: TGTGCCAGCAGCTTAGACGGGGGACTATACGAGCAGTACTTC. Translated, it gives CASSLDGGLYEQYF. The J gene is TRBJ2-7, the V gene TRBV7-2, with 7 bases matching TRBD2. This CDR3 has 14 amino acids. Germline V gives CDR1 SGHTA, CDR2 FQGNSA. The V gene end was trimmed by 1 base and the J gene end by 4 bases; junction bases not matched to a gene: 4.

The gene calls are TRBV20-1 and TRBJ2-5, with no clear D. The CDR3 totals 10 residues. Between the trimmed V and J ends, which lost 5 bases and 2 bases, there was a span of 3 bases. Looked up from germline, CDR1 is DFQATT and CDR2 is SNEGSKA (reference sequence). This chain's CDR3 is CSAGQETQYF. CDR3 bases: TGCAGTGCTGGGCAAGAGACCCAGTACTTC.

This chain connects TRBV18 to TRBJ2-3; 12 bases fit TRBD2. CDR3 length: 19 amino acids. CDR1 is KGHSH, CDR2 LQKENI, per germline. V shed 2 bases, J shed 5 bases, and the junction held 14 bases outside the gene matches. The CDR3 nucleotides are TGTGCCAGCTCACCATCTATATTTGGACTAGCGGGGTCAAGAGATACGCAGTATTTT. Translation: CASSPSIFGLAGSRDTQYF. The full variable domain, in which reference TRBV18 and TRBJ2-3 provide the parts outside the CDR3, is NAGVMQNPRHLVRRRGQEARLRCSPMKGHSHVYWYRQLPEEGLKFMVYLQKENIIDESGMPKERFSAEFPKEGPSILRIQQVVRGDSAAYFCASSPSIFGLAGSRDTQYFGPGTRLTVL.

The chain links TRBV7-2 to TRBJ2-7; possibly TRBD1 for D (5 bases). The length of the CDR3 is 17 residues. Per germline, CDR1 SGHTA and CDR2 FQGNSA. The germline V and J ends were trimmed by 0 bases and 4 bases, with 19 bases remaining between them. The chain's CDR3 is CASSLALKGPTNYEQYF. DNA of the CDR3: TGTGCCAGCAGCTTAGCGCTAAAGGGGCCTACCAATTACGAGCAGTACTTC.

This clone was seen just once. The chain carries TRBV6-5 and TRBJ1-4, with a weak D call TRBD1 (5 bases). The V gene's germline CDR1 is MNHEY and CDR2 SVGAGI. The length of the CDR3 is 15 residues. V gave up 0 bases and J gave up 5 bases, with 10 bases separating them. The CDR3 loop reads CASSYSRGGNEKLFF. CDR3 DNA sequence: TGTGCCAGCAGTTACTCGAGGGGAGGGAATGAAAAACTGTTTTTT.

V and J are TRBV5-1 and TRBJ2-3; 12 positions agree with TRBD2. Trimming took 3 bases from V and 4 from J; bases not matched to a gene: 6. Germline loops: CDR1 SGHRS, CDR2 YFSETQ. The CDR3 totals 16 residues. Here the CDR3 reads CASSSTASGGADTQYF. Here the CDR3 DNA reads TGCGCCAGCAGCTCCACCGCTAGCGGGGGGGCAGATACGCAGTATTTT.

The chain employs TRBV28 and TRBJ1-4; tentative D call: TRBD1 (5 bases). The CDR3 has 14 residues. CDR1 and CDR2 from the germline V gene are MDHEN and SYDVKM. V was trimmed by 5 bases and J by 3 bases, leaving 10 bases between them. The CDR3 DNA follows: TGTGCCAGCAGTCCGGGGGTTGCTAATGAAAAACTGTTTTTT. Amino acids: CASSPGVANEKLFF.

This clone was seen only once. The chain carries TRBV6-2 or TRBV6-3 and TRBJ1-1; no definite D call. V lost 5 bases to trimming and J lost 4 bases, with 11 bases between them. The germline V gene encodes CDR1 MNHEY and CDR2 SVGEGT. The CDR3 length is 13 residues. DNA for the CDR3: TGTGCCAGCAGTCCCGGAGGGTTCACTGAAGCTTTCTTT. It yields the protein CASSPGGFTEAFF.

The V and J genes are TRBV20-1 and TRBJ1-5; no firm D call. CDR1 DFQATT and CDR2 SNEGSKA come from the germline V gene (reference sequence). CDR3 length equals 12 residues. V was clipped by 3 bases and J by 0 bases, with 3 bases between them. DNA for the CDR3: TGCAGTGCTAGTAATAGCAATCAGCCCCAGCATTTT. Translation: CSASNSNQPQHF.

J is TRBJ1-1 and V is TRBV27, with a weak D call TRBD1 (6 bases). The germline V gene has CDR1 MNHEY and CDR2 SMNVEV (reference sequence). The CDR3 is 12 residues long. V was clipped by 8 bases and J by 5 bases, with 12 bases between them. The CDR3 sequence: CASFRGGTEAFF. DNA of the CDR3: TGTGCCAGCTTCAGGGGAGGTACTGAAGCTTTCTTT.